The sequence of this T cell receptor beta chain was determined in a study of blood T cells in healthy people across ages. Study findings and constraints: Roughly linearly, TCR beta diversity per million T cells fell as age increased.

PCR was performed a second time for about 7 to 11 cycles using a sample-barcoded 5' primer and a J-beta primer mix. Each CDR3 protein gets one entry after TCRdb re-called the 5' RACE reads with MiXCR. The table includes about 640,000 distinct CDR3 sequences, 58% detected once. The length of the CDR3 is 12 residues. Trimming stripped 3 bases from V and 7 bases from J, with 9 bases between. From germline, CDR1 is SNHLY and CDR2 FYNNEI. In the case of this clonotype: The antigen is unknown.

Material for sequencing was blood. The source is a man in his 60s in good health. The chain employs TRBV2 and TRBJ2-5, with D hard to call. The CDR3, as DNA: TGTGCCAGCAGTGAGGGGAAATTGACCCAGTACTTC. This translates into CASSEGKLTQYF.